This T cell receptor (beta chain) was identified in a study of CD8+ T cells in alopecia areata. RNA was extracted and reverse transcribed into cDNA as the sequencing template. TCRdb keeps only in-frame clones here, not all; method: immunoSEQ multiplex PCR. Captured here are about 300,000 clones, none seen once; the top ten comprise less than 1.5%. Markers including CD4, CD8alpha, NKG2D and NKG2ACE guided sorting of pooled cutaneous lymph node cells. This clone was counted a few times. Its antigen is unknown. Here the gene names and germline are mouse. The read comes to an end 4 residues before the CDR3 does, leaving the germline J gene to fill in the end. The same CDR3 can be traced to other DNA sequences in this sample. Study-wide points: Alopecia totalis/universalis scalp especially showed more expanded CD8+ clones than normal scalp.

Germline-derived CDR1 and CDR2 are LGHNA and YNLKQL (reference sequence). This CDR3 region has 14 residues. This chain connects TRBV5 to TRBJ2-7; 11 bases match TRBD2. The sample comprised CD4+ T cells sorted from a lymph node. This clonotype originated in a C3H/HeJ mouse with alopecia areata. MHC haplotype of the strain: H2-k. Incomplete CDR3 DNA: TGTGCCAGCAGCCAGAGACTGGGGGGGTAT. Amino acid sequence: CASSQRLGGY. The complete CDR3 protein is CASSQRLGGYEQYF.